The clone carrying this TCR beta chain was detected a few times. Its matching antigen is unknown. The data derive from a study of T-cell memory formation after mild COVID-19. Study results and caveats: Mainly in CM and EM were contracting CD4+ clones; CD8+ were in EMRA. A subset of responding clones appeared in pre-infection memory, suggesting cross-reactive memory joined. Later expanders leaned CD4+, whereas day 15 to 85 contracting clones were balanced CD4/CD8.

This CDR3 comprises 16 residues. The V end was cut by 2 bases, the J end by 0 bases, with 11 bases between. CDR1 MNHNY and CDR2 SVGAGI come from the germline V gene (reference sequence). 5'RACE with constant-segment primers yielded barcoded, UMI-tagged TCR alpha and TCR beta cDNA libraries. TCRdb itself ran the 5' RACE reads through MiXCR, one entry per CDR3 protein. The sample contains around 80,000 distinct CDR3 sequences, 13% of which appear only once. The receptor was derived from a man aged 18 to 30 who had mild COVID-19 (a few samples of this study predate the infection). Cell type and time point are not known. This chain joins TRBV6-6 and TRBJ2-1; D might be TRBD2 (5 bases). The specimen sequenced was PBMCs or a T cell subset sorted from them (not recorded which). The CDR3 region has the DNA TGTGCCAGCAGTTACGGAGGAAAGAGCTCCTACAATGAGCAGTTCTTC. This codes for CASSYGGKSSYNEQFF.